Listed here are 14 T cell receptor beta chains from one sample, sequenced in a study of cytomegalovirus exposure and HLA in healthy donors. The PCR ran on 60 Vbeta and 13 Jbeta primers. The protocol was immunoSEQ multiplex PCR, while the TCRdb copy is restricted to in-frame clones and leaves out a portion. The sample includes some 80,000 clones, approximately 60% seen only once; the top ten take 4.4%. Sequencing was carried out using PBMCs. Receptors originate from a male donor in good health and CMV-seropositive.

In this sample, this clone turned up a few times. The rearrangement links TRBV5-4 to TRBJ1-2; TRBD1 is a possible D gene (6 bases). The V end lost 3 bases, the J end lost 5 bases, and 17 bases lay between the germline ends. The CDR3 length is 15 residues. The germline V gene encodes CDR1 SGHNT and CDR2 YYREEE (reference sequence). CDR3 loop: CASSSGSDRSYGYTF. The DNA for the CDR3 is TGTGCCAGCAGCTCGGGTTCGGACAGAAGTTATGGCTACACCTTC.

The chain joins TRBV7-8 to TRBJ2-1, with a tentative D call TRBD2 (6 bases). This CDR3 region has 15 residues. Germline CDR1 is SGHVS and CDR2 is FQNEAQ. V was shortened by 1 base and J by 5 bases, with 12 bases between the two germline ends. The CDR3 sequence: CASSLGGKSNNEQFF. The CDR3 DNA follows: TGTGCCAGCAGCTTAGGCGGGAAGTCGAACAATGAGCAGTTCTTC.

This clone appeared once. The V and J genes are TRBV28 and TRBJ2-7; 9 bases line up with TRBD1. Germline V gene lookup returns CDR1 MDHEN and CDR2 SYDVKM. The junction had 8 bases not matched to a gene; V was cut back by 7 bases and J by 1 base. This CDR3 contains 15 residues. The CDR3, as DNA: TGTGCCAGCACTACGCCGGGACAGGGTTCCTACGAGCAGTACTTC. Translating gives CASTTPGQGSYEQYF.

CDR3 in amino acids: CASSPTGRQETQYF. In DNA form, the CDR3 reads TGTGCCAGCAGTCCCACAGGGCGCCAAGAGACCCAGTACTTC. The rearrangement joins TRBV28 to TRBJ2-5; perhaps TRBD1 as D (6 bases). The CDR3 is 14 residues long. Between the trimmed V and J ends, which lost 5 bases and 1 base, there was a span of 11 bases. The V gene's germline CDR1 is MDHEN and CDR2 SYDVKM.

This chain connects TRBV9 to TRBJ2-2; 12 bases line up with TRBD2. This CDR3 is 17 amino acids long. CDR1 SGDLS and CDR2 YYNGEE come from the germline V gene. J was trimmed by 2 bases and V by 0 bases; bases with no gene match: 2. The CDR3 nucleotides read TGTGCCAGCAGCGTAGGACTAGCGGGAGCTAACACCGGGGAGCTGTTTTTT. This translates into CASSVGLAGANTGELFF.

A note on this clone: The sample carries other DNA sequences with the same CDR3. This sequence joins TRBV6-1 and TRBJ1-5; tentatively, D is TRBD1 (6 bases). The CDR3 runs 13 residues. Germline CDR1 reads MNHNS; CDR2 reads SASEGT. The V end lost 5 bases, the J end lost 2 bases, and 7 bases lay between the germline ends. CDR3 residues: CASSPGGNQPQHF. Written as DNA, the CDR3 is TGTGCCAGCAGTCCAGGGGGCAATCAGCCCCAGCATTTT.

The CDR3 coding sequence is TGTGCCAGCAGCCCCTCCAGTACCGGGGAGCTGTTTTTT. It encodes CASSPSSTGELFF. The chain joins TRBV6-5 to TRBJ2-2, with no clear D. Germline values: CDR1 MNHEY, CDR2 SVGAGI. CDR3 length: 13 residues. Trimming pared 6 bases from V and 5 bases from J, leaving 10 bases between.

The CDR3 nucleotides are TGCAGTGCTATGTCCGACTATGGCTACACCTTC. Its protein product is CSAMSDYGYTF. The J gene is TRBJ1-2, the V gene TRBV20-1; D not resolved. The CDR3 totals 11 residues. In germline, CDR1 is DFQATT, CDR2 SNEGSKA (reference sequence). The V gene lost 4 bases and the J gene lost 3 bases, with 6 bases spanning the gap.

The V and J genes are TRBV5-1 and TRBJ2-1; possibly TRBD2 for D (6 bases). CDR3 length: 14 residues. The V end lost 4 bases, the J end lost 6 bases, and 14 bases lay between the germline ends. Germline CDR1 and CDR2: SGHRS and YFSETQ. The DNA of the CDR3 is TGCGCCAGCAGCCCGGGGGTTCAGGGCAATGAGCAGTTCTTC. This gives the protein CASSPGVQGNEQFF.

The chain employs TRBV19 and TRBJ2-1; maybe TRBD1 (6 bases). The CDR3 consists of 18 residues. Trimming cost V 0 bases and J 5 bases, with 20 bases left between them. CDR1 is LNHDA, CDR2 SQIVND, per germline (reference sequence). CDR3 DNA: TGTGCCAGTAGTATAGATCGGGGTCCAGGGGCTTCCCACAATGAGCAGTTCTTC. Translation: CASSIDRGPGASHNEQFF.

The chain recombines TRBV21-1 with TRBJ1-3; no DNA check was done on the table's D call, TRBD1. TRBV21-1 is recorded as a pseudogene. CDR3 length equals 13 residues. The CDR3 DNA reads TGTGCCAGCTTGCAGGGTGGGGATAACACCATATATTTT. Residues: CASLQGGDNTIYF.

Only a few counts were recorded for this clone. This chain joins TRBV4-2 and TRBJ2-7; 14 bases agree with TRBD2. This CDR3 comprises 20 residues. Unmatched junction bases numbered 17, after V lost 4 bases and J lost 3 bases. The germline V gene has CDR1 LGHNA and CDR2 YNFKEQ. In DNA form, the CDR3 reads TGTGCCAGCAGCCCCCGGGGGACTAGCGGGGGTTATTCACTCGACTACGAGCAGTACTTC. Amino acids: CASSPRGTSGGYSLDYEQYF.

The chain has TRBV19 and TRBJ1-5, with 7 bases that match TRBD1. The CDR3 consists of 14 residues. Germline assignment: CDR1 LNHDA and CDR2 SQIVND (reference sequence). V was clipped by 5 bases and J by 1 base; unmatched bases: 2. In DNA, the CDR3 is TGTGCCAGTAGTCCACAGGGGAGCAATCAGCCCCAGCATTTT. Encoded protein: CASSPQGSNQPQHF. Variable domain in full (rest from reference TRBV19 and TRBJ1-5): DGGITQSPKYLFRKEGQNVTLSCEQNLNHDAMYWYRQDPGQGLRLIYYSQIVNDFQKGDIAEGYSVSREKKESFPLTVTSAQKNPTAFYLCASSPQGSNQPQHFGDGTRLSIL.

CDR3 residues: CASSGDRGGYTF. For the CDR3, the DNA is TGTGCCAGCAGCGGGGACAGGGGGGGCTACACCTTC. The gene calls are TRBV6-5 and TRBJ1-2; 11 bases match TRBD1. Germline V gene sequence: CDR1 MNHEY, CDR2 SVGAGI. This CDR3 spans 12 amino acids. J gave up 8 bases and V 6 bases, and 2 bases lay outside the gene matches.